The text below deals with one TCR beta chain. The antigen remains unidentified. Each TCR beta cDNA library carried unique molecular identifiers. In TCRdb, the PCR reads were re-called with MiXCR into one record per CDR3 protein. This sample has a few hundred thousand distinct CDR3 sequences, with more than 30% found just once. The data stem from a study of post-analysis software for immune sequencing data. Findings of the study overall: A significant reduction in normalized Chao1 diversity was observed in multiple sclerosis patients versus controls. Elevated frequency relative to controls characterized several TRBV segments in patients, TRBV5-6, TRBV5-1 and TRBV20-1 among them. Same-batch preparations were strongly co-clustered by F measure.

Germline CDR1 and CDR2: SGHDN and FVKESK. The length of the CDR3 is 17 residues. The V gene end was trimmed by 4 bases and the J gene end by 2 bases; junction bases not matched to a gene: 9. The clonotype comes from a girl aged 2 to 10 with multiple sclerosis. Material for sequencing was blood. The V and J genes are TRBV14 and TRBJ2-5; 11 bases are a match to TRBD2. CDR3: CASSPAGTSGRQETQYF. The CDR3 DNA sequence: TGTGCCAGCAGCCCCGCCGGGACTAGCGGTAGACAAGAGACCCAGTACTTC.